Ten or more counts support the clone carrying this T cell receptor (beta chain). Its antigen is still unknown. A split of CD4+ cells into CD45RA+ naive and CD45RA-negative memory subsets was performed. The data are from a study of shared clonotypes between healthy human individuals. Overall study: Per donor, CD8 memory used one plate, CD8 naive used two, CD4 memory used three and CD4 naive used three.

This table comes from immunoSEQ multiplex PCR, and its TCRdb copy is limited to in-frame clones, with some not included. The top ten clones hold about 1.4% of a sample with about 1 million clones, approximately 76% of them seen once. General study findings and limits: The naive CD4 repertoires of a few donors were compared, and approximately 5.3% of clonotypes were shared. Despite large depth, sorted-subset datasets appeared incompletely sequenced.

In germline, CDR1 is MNHEY, CDR2 SVGAGI. The CDR3 extends over 15 amino acids. V gave up 4 bases and J gave up 7 bases, with 17 bases separating them. The TCR originated in a man younger than 35 in good health. The V gene is TRBV6-5, the J gene TRBJ2-4; D not resolved. Specimen: memory CD4+ T cells sorted from blood. Subset noted: CD45RA-negative fraction. Here the CDR3 reads CASSLIGPGANIQYF. For the CDR3, the DNA is TGTGCCAGCAGTTTAATAGGCCCCGGCGCCAACATTCAGTACTTC.